This TCR beta chain was documented in a study of shared clonotypes between healthy human individuals. The junction had 5 bases not matched to a gene; V was cut back by 5 bases and J by 6 bases. Germline CDR1 reads SGHTA; CDR2 reads FQGNSA. There are 14 residues in the CDR3. Some clones are missing from TCRdb's copy, which holds only in-frame ones; the method was immunoSEQ multiplex PCR. The table lists about 710,000 clones, 72% of them singletons, with under 2% in the top ten. Sequencing used memory CD4+ T cells sorted from blood. Subset noted: CD45RA-negative fraction. The sequence was obtained from a woman aged 25 to 39 in good health. The chain has TRBV7-2 and TRBJ2-2; TRBD2 matches 8 bases. The CDR3 protein is CASSRSGSSGELFF. CDR3 coding DNA: TGTGCCAGCAGCCGAAGCGGGAGCTCCGGGGAGCTGTTTTTT.